The next 19 T cell receptor beta chains were all read from a single sample in a study of early T cells in non-severe SARS-CoV-2 infection. TCRdb reprocessed the 5' RACE reads with MiXCR, giving one entry per CDR3 protein. The table lists tens of thousands of distinct CDR3 sequences, around 5.6% of them singletons. The source material was whole blood. These receptors were collected from an adult who was a healthcare worker with PCR-confirmed SARS-CoV-2 infection or an uninfected control (not recorded which).

Only a few counts were recorded for this clonotype. The V gene is TRBV5-1, the J gene TRBJ2-7, with 8 bases that match TRBD1. The CDR3 runs 15 residues. Germline CDR1 is SGHRS and CDR2 is YFSETQ. V trimming: 1 base; J trimming: 3 bases; junction bases outside the gene matches: 6. CDR3 sequence reads: CASSLSGTGLYEQYF. The CDR3, as DNA: TGCGCCAGCAGCTTGTCGGGGACAGGACTCTACGAGCAGTACTTC.

The chain joins TRBV7-2 to TRBJ2-2; a weak D match, TRBD1 (6 bases). This CDR3 spans 13 amino acids. Deletions cut 8 bases from V and 1 base from J, with 8 bases between. Germline CDR1 and CDR2: SGHTA and FQGNSA. The CDR3 sequence: CASEDRNTGELFF. CDR3 bases: TGTGCCAGCGAGGACAGGAACACCGGGGAGCTGTTTTTT. The full variable domain, with the rest looked up from reference TRBV7-2 and TRBJ2-2, is GAGVSQSPSNKVTEKGKDVELRCDPISGHTALYWYRQSLGQGLEFLIYFQGNSAPDKSGLPSDRFSAERTGGSVSTLTIQRTQQEDSAVYLCASEDRNTGELFFGEGSRLTVL.

This clonotype was observed at least ten times. The gene calls are TRBV15 and TRBJ2-3; the D gene is possibly TRBD1 (7 bases). V was shortened by 4 bases and J by 1 base, with 24 bases between the two germline ends. Germline values: CDR1 LNHNV, CDR2 YYDKDF (reference sequence). The CDR3 is 19 amino acids. The CDR3 nucleotides are TGTGCCACCAGCACGACGGGGGCAGGGGGGAGAGTGGGCACAGATACGCAGTATTTT. Amino acids: CATSTTGAGGRVGTDTQYF.

The chain joins TRBV6-5 to TRBJ2-7; 8 nucleotides align to TRBD2. Trimming took 0 bases from V and 5 from J; bases not matched to a gene: 3. The CDR3 loop spans 14 amino acids. CDR1 MNHEY and CDR2 SVGAGI come from the germline V gene. The CDR3 protein is CASSYSGTRDEQYF. Written as DNA, the CDR3 is TGTGCCAGCAGTTACTCCGGGACTAGGGACGAGCAGTACTTC.

A few counts support this clonotype. The chain links TRBV9 to TRBJ2-5, with D unclear. The V gene's germline CDR1 is SGDLS and CDR2 YYNGEE. The CDR3 runs to 14 residues. Trimming removed 0 bases at V and 0 bases at J, with 6 bases between. Here the CDR3 reads CASSVGGNQETQYF. The CDR3 coding sequence is TGTGCCAGCAGCGTAGGGGGTAACCAAGAGACCCAGTACTTC.

This clonotype has ten or more counts. The rearrangement uses TRBV7-9 and TRBJ1-2; D remains ambiguous. The CDR3 is made up of 14 amino acids. From germline, CDR1 is SEHNR and CDR2 FQNEAQ (reference sequence). The ends were cut back, 5 bases at V and 0 bases at J, with 10 bases in the middle. CDR3 in amino acids: CASSPPGPNYGYTF. For the CDR3, the DNA is TGTGCCAGCAGCCCTCCGGGCCCTAACTATGGCTACACCTTC.

This clonotype has a count of ten or more. The gene calls are TRBV28 and TRBJ2-7; D possibly corresponds to TRBD2 (6 bases). In germline, CDR1 is MDHEN, CDR2 SYDVKM. This CDR3 is built from 14 residues. V was pared by 7 bases and J by 1 base, with 14 bases between. CDR3 nucleotides: TGTGCCAGCACCCGGTTGCGGGGTTCCTACGAGCAGTACTTC. It translates to CASTRLRGSYEQYF.

The V and J genes are TRBV4-1 and TRBJ2-5; 11 bases match TRBD2. The V and J ends lost 7 bases and 2 bases, in that order; junction bases with no gene match: 12. Germline V gives CDR1 MGHRA, CDR2 YSYEKL. The CDR3 loop spans 17 amino acids. The CDR3 spells CASTPSMRLAGQETQYF. In DNA, the CDR3 is TGCGCCAGCACCCCTTCCATGCGACTAGCGGGGCAAGAGACCCAGTACTTC.

In its sample, this clonotype was seen many times. The chain links TRBV12-3 or TRBV12-4 to TRBJ1-2, with 8 bases identical to TRBD1. Losses at the gene ends were 7 bases for V and 4 bases for J; bases not matched to a gene: 20. This CDR3 has 18 residues. CDR3 sequence (DNA): TGTGCCAGCACCTCGAGTGGGGGACAGGCCGACCCACGCTATGGCTACACCTTC. Protein sequence: CASTSSGGQADPRYGYTF.

The table lists this clonotype with many counts. This chain uses TRBV6-4 with TRBJ2-3; D remains unclear. V was clipped by 4 bases and J by 0 bases, with 11 bases between them. The CDR3 totals 15 residues. In germline, CDR1 is MRHNA, CDR2 SNTAGT. The CDR3 is CASSAGEASTDTQYF. For the CDR3, the DNA is TGTGCCAGCAGTGCTGGTGAAGCTAGCACAGATACGCAGTATTTT.

This clonotype was found a few times. This chain links TRBV20-1 with TRBJ2-1, with 10 bases identical to TRBD2. The germline V gene encodes CDR1 DFQATT and CDR2 SNEGSKA (reference sequence). The CDR3 runs 16 residues. V shed 5 bases and J 1 base; nucleotides not matched to a gene: 8. The CDR3 DNA sequence: TGCAGTGCTGAGCCCCGGACTAGCGGTTCCTACAATGAGCAGTTCTTC. Protein: CSAEPRTSGSYNEQFF.

Notes on this clonotype: This sequence may be a read error, since a much larger clone differs from it by one base. The chain carries TRBV6-1 and TRBJ2-2; 7 bases agree with TRBD2. The CDR3 is 18 amino acids. Germline V lookup: CDR1 MNHNS, CDR2 SASEGT. V lost 8 bases, J lost 0 bases, and 15 bases stayed unmatched. For the CDR3, the DNA is TGTGCCAGCTGTGTTCATAGCGGGTCTACAGCGAACACCGGGGAGCTGTTTTTT. It translates to CASCVHSGSTANTGELFF.

This clonotype was seen repeatedly, ten times or more. V usage is TRBV10-3 and J usage is TRBJ1-2; D is possibly TRBD1 (5 bases). Germline V gene data show CDR1 as ENHRY and CDR2 as SYGVKD. V lost 5 bases to trimming and J lost 2 bases, with 9 bases between them. The CDR3 has 13 amino acids. CDR3 in DNA: TGTGCCATCAGTCGGGGGGAGAACTATGGCTACACCTTC. Translating it yields CAISRGENYGYTF.

In this sample, this clonotype turned up many times. This chain connects TRBV13 to TRBJ1-1; D perhaps matches TRBD1 (5 bases). Germline CDR1 and CDR2: PRHDT and FYEKMQ (reference sequence). Trimming pared 8 bases from V and 3 bases from J, leaving 16 bases between. There are 14 residues in the CDR3. DNA for the CDR3: TGTGCCAGCTCCGGGGGGGGACGGGACACTGAAGCTTTCTTT. Protein: CASSGGGRDTEAFF.

Many counts were recorded for this clonotype. The chain joins TRBV29-1 to TRBJ1-1; D perhaps matches TRBD1 (5 bases). V lost 4 bases to trimming and J lost 7 bases, with 10 bases between them. In germline, CDR1 is SQVTM, CDR2 ANQGSEA. The CDR3 extends over 11 amino acids. DNA for the CDR3: TGCAGCGTTGTCAGGGAAATTGAAGCTTTCTTT. Amino acids: CSVVREIEAFF.

Only one count was recorded for this clonotype. The chain is built from TRBV5-1 and TRBJ1-6; no reliable D call. The germline V and J ends were trimmed by 8 bases and 7 bases, with 13 bases remaining between them. This CDR3 contains 13 residues. Germline values: CDR1 SGHRS, CDR2 YFSETQ. The chain's CDR3 is CASRRGLNSPLHF. The CDR3 DNA reads as TGCGCCAGTAGGCGGGGTTTGAATTCACCCCTCCACTTT.

At least ten counts were recorded for this clonotype. The V and J genes are TRBV6-5 and TRBJ2-1; 12 nucleotides match TRBD2. This CDR3 contains 16 residues. The germline gives CDR1 MNHEY, CDR2 SVGAGI. J lost 7 bases, V lost 5 bases, and 9 bases had no gene match. CDR3 protein: CASSPPGLAGMNEQFF. CDR3 in DNA: TGTGCCAGCAGTCCTCCGGGACTAGCGGGTATGAATGAGCAGTTCTTC.

As to this clonotype: The CDR3 ends on some other residue instead of the conserved phenylalanine or tryptophan, so this is likely a read error. The chain combines TRBV15 with TRBJ1-1, with TRBD1 identical over 8 bases. The CDR3 runs 13 residues. Germline-derived CDR1 and CDR2 are LNHNV and YYDKDF (reference sequence). V gave up 4 bases and J gave up 4 bases; unmatched junction bases: 2. CDR3 loop: CATSMTGATEAFS. The CDR3, as DNA: TGTGCCACCAGCATGACAGGGGCCACTGAAGCTTTCTCT.

This clonotype was picked up many times. In nucleotides, the CDR3 is TGCAGCGTTGAATGGGGCACTGGAAACACCATATATTTT. Protein: CSVEWGTGNTIYF. This chain links TRBV29-1 with TRBJ1-3; the D gene is possibly TRBD1 (5 bases). The CDR3 extends over 13 amino acids. V lost 2 bases, J lost 2 bases, and 7 bases lay in between. Looked up from germline, CDR1 is SQVTM and CDR2 is ANQGSEA.